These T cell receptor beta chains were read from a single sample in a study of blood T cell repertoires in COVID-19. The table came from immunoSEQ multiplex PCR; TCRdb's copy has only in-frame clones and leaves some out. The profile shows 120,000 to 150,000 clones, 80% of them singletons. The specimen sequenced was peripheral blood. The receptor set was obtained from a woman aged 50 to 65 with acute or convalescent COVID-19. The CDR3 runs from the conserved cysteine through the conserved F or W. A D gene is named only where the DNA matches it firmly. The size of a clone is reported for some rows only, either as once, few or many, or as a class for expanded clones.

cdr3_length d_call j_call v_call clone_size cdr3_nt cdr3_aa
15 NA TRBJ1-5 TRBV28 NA TGTGCCAGCAGCCCGGAGGAGGGGAGGTATCAGCCCCAGCATTTT CASSPEEGRYQPQHF
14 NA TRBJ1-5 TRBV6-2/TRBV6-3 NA TGTGCCAGCAGTTACGTGGGAGGCAATCAGCCCCAGCATTTT CASSYVGGNQPQHF
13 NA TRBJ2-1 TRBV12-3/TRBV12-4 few TGTGCCAGCAGTTTAGCGCGGTGGAATGAGCAGTTCTTC CASSLARWNEQFF
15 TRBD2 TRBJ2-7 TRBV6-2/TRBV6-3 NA TGTGCCAGCAGCAGCCCGGGACTAGCGGCCTACGAGCAGTACTTC CASSSPGLAAYEQYF
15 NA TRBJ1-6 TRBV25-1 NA TGTGCCAGCAGTGAAGGTAGCTCCTATAATTCACCCCTCCACTTT CASSEGSSYNSPLHF
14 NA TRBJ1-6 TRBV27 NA TGTGCCAGCAGTTTTGGCAGGAATAATTCACCCCTCCACTTT CASSFGRNNSPLHF
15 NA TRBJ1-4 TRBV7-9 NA TGTGCCAGCAGCACTAACGACAGAAGGGGTGAAAAACTGTTTTTT CASSTNDRRGEKLFF
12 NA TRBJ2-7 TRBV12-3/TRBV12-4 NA TGTGCCAGCAGTTTTGGGGAGTTCGAGCAGTACTTC CASSFGEFEQYF
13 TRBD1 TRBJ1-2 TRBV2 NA TGTGCCAGCAGGGATGGGACAGGCTATGGCTACACCTTC CASRDGTGYGYTF
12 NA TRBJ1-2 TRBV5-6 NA TGTGCCAGCAGCTACCAATACAACGGCTACACCTTC CASSYQYNGYTF
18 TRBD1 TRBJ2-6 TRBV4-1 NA TGCGCCAGCAGCCAACCCCAGGACAGGGACTCTGGGGCCAACGTCCTGACTTTC CASSQPQDRDSGANVLTF
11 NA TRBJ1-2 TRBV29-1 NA TGCAGCGTTGAAGTCGGGGATGGCTACACCTTC CSVEVGDGYTF
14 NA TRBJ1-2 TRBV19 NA TGTGCCAGTAGGTCACAATGGCTTCTCTATGGCTACACCTTC CASRSQWLLYGYTF
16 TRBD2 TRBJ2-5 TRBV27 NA TGTGCCAGCAGTTTCGGCGCTAGCGGGGGAAATTTGGCCCAGTACTTC CASSFGASGGNLAQYF
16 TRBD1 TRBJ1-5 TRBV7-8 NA TGTGCCAGCAGCTTAGGAGGGACAGGGTCTAATCAGCCCCAGCATTTT CASSLGGTGSNQPQHF
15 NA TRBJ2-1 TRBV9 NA TGTGCCAGCAGCGTATATCTAGCACAGTACAATGAGCAGTTCTTC CASSVYLAQYNEQFF
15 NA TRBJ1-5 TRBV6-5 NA TGTGCCAGCAGTCGACAGTCCGCGCTTAATCAGCCCCAGCATTTT CASSRQSALNQPQHF
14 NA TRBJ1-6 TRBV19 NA TGTGCCAGTAGTCCAGCGGGCCCTAATTCACCCCTCCACTTT CASSPAGPNSPLHF
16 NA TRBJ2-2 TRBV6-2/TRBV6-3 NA TGTGCCAGCAGTTACTTGGCCGCTGCGAACACCGGGGAGCTGTTTTTT CASSYLAAANTGELFF
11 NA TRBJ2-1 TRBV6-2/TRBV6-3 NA TGTGCCAGCAGCCACGGGACAGAGCAGTTCTTC CASSHGTEQFF
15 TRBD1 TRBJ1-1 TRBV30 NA TGTGCCTGGAGCTCCGGCCGCACAGGGGGCACTGAAGCTTTCTTT CAWSSGRTGGTEAFF
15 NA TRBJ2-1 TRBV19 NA TGTGCCAGTAGTATTGGGGCCGGGGGAGTGGGTGAGCAGTTCTTC CASSIGAGGVGEQFF
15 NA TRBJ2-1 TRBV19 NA TGTGCCAGTAGTGGGTGGGGGACTTCGTACAATGAGCAGTTCTTC CASSGWGTSYNEQFF
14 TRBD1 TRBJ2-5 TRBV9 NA TGTGCCAGCAGCGGACAGGGGGCTCAAGAGACCCAGTACTTC CASSGQGAQETQYF
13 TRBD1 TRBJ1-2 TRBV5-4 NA TGTGCCAGCAGTCAGGGACAGCCCTATGGCTACACCTTC CASSQGQPYGYTF
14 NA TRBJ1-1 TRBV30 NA TGTGCCTGGAGTCTTATAGGGGCTACCACTGAAGCTTTCTTT CAWSLIGATTEAFF
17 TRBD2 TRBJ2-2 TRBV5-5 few TGTGCCAGCAGCAGGAGAGCGGGGGGGCCGGACACCGGGGAGCTGTTTTTT CASSRRAGGPDTGELFF
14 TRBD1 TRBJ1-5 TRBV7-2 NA TGTGCCAGCAGCCCCTACAGGGGGGATCAGCCCCAGCATTTT CASSPYRGDQPQHF
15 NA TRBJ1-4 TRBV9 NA TGTGCCAGCAGCGCCGCACTTCAACTTAATGAAAAACTGTTTTTT CASSAALQLNEKLFF
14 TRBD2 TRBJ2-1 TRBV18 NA TGTGCCAGCTCACCGGGACTAGCGGATAATGAGCAGTTCTTC CASSPGLADNEQFF
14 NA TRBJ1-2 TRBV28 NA TGTGCCAGCACCCGAGCCGGGACAAACTATGGCTACACCTTC CASTRAGTNYGYTF
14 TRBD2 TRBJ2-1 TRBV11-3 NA TGTGCCAGCAGCCAAGCGGGGGGGGTGGATGAGCAGTTCTTC CASSQAGGVDEQFF
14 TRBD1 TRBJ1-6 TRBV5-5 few TGTGCCAGCAGTTGGACAGGGAAAGATTCACCCCTCCACTTT CASSWTGKDSPLHF
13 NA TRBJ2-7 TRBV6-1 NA TGTGCCAGCAGTTGGGACTCAGTCTACGAGCAGTACTTC CASSWDSVYEQYF
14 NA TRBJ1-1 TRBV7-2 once TGTGCCAGCAGCTTAGACCCGGGTAGCACTGAAGCTTTCTTT CASSLDPGSTEAFF
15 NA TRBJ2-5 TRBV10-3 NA TGTGCCATCAGTGAGTCGGCAGGGAACACAGAGACCCAGTACTTC CAISESAGNTETQYF
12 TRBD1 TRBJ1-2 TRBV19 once TGTGCCAGTAGTTTTACAGGGGATGGCTACACCTTC CASSFTGDGYTF
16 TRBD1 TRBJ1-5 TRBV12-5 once TGTGCTAGTGGTGAAGGGGGCGCGGGTGCCCATCAGCCCCAGCATTTT CASGEGGAGAHQPQHF
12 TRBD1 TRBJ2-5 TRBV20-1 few TGCAGTGCTACTGACAGGGGTGAGACCCAGTACTTC CSATDRGETQYF
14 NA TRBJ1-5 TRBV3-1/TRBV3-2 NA TGTGCCAGCAGCCAAGCGGTGGGGGCTCAGCCCCAGCATTTT CASSQAVGAQPQHF
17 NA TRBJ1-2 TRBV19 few TGTGCCAGTAGTATGATAAGAGGACGAGACAGCCGACATGGCTACACCTTC CASSMIRGRDSRHGYTF
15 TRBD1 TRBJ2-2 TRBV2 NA TGTGCCAGCACCATGGGACAGGGGGCAACCGGGGAGCTGTTTTTT CASTMGQGATGELFF
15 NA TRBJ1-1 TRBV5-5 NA TGTGCCAGCAGCTTGGTTGCGGACTCGAACACTGAAGCTTTCTTT CASSLVADSNTEAFF
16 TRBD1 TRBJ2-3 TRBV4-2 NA TGTGCCAGCAGCCAGGGTGACAGGGGGCGGACAGATACGCAGTATTTT CASSQGDRGRTDTQYF
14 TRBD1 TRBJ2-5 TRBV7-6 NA TGTGCCAGCAGCATTACAGGGGGCCAAGAGACCCAGTACTTC CASSITGGQETQYF
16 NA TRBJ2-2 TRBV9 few TGTGCCAGCAGCGTAGGTCAGGGGACCAACACCGGGGAGCTGTTTTTT CASSVGQGTNTGELFF
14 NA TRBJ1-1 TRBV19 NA TGTGCCAGTAGTATCGAACATCGGGGCACTGAAGCTTTCTTT CASSIEHRGTEAFF
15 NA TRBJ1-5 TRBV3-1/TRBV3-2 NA TGTGCCAGCAGCCCTGCGGGTGGACCCAATCAGCCCCAGCATTTT CASSPAGGPNQPQHF
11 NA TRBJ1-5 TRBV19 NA TGTGCCAGAAAGGGGAATCAGCCCCAGCATTTT CARKGNQPQHF
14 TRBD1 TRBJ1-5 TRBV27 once TGTGCCAGCAAGCCCGGGACAGGGTTTCAGCCCCAGCATTTT CASKPGTGFQPQHF
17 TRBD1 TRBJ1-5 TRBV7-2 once TGTGCCAGCAGCTCGGGACAGGGGACGGTGAGCAATCAGCCCCAGCATTTT CASSSGQGTVSNQPQHF